These 4 T cell receptor beta chains were sequenced from one sample in a study of metastatic and nonmetastatic thyroid tumors. Using MiXCR, TCRdb reanalyzed the PCR reads. The table lists more than 10,000 clones, about 27% of them singletons, with 15% to 20% in the top ten. All patients were treatment-naive before thyroid surgery. Material: tumor tissue. The origin of the receptors is a female donor with papillary thyroid cancer or a benign thyroid nodule (not recorded which). Some clones in this sample may be carry-over from other donors' samples.

The table lists this clone with a few counts. The V gene is TRBV6-1, the J gene TRBJ2-2; D not certain. Trimming left V 10 bases short and J 1 base short, with 10 bases between. This CDR3 comprises 13 residues. The germline V gene has CDR1 MNHNS and CDR2 SASEGT. CDR3 bases: TGTGCCACAAAAACAAAGAACACCGGGGAGCTGTTTTTT. Its protein is CATKTKNTGELFF.

Of note for this clone: Possible read error: a much larger clone is one base away. The chain recombines TRBV20-1 with TRBJ2-3; D tentatively reads TRBD1 or TRBD2 (6 bases each). CDR1 and CDR2 (germline): DFQATT, SNEGSKA (reference sequence). The CDR3 has 17 amino acids. The germline V and J ends were trimmed by 8 bases and 6 bases, with 30 bases remaining between them. CDR3 DNA: TGCAGTTCCACTCCGTACGGGAGTACAGGGTTTACGGATACGCAGTATTTT. Its protein product is CSSTPYGSTGFTDTQYF.

About this clone itself: The CDR3 end shows no conserved phenylalanine or tryptophan, and so a read error is likely. The rearrangement uses TRBV11-1 and TRBJ2-3; D call uncertain. The CDR3 spans 16 residues. CDR1 and CDR2 from the germline V gene are SGHAT and FQDESV (reference sequence). Trimming removed 5 bases at V and 5 bases at J, with 20 bases between. Written as DNA, the CDR3 is TGTGCCAGCAGCAAAAACCGCCTATCCCGGCAAGATACGCAGTATCTT. This translates into CASSKNRLSRQDTQYL.

This clone was picked up many times. The genes are TRBV10-3 and TRBJ2-1, with 12 bases matching TRBD2. The germline V gene encodes CDR1 ENHRY and CDR2 SYGVKD. J lost 8 bases, V lost 0 bases, and 8 bases had no gene match. CDR3 length: 17 residues. The CDR3 is CAISESLTSGRWHEQFF. The CDR3 region has the DNA TGTGCCATCAGTGAGTCTTTAACTAGCGGGAGGTGGCATGAGCAGTTCTTC.